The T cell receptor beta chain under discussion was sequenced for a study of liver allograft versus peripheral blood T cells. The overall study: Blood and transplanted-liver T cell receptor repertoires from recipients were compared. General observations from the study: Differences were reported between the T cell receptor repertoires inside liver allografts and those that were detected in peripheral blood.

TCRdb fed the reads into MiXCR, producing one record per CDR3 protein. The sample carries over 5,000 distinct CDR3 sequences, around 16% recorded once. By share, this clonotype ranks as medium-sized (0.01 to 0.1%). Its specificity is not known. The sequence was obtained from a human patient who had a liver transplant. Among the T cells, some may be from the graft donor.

The CDR3 coding sequence is TGCAGCGTTGGACAGGGGGAGGGCACTGAAGCTTTCTTT. This gives the protein CSVGQGEGTEAFF. The chain recombines TRBV29-1 with TRBJ1-1; 9 bases align to TRBD1. Germline values: CDR1 SQVTM, CDR2 ANQGSEA. The CDR3 has 13 residues. The trim removed 4 bases at V and 4 bases at J, leaving 4 bases unmatched.